The 29 T cell receptor beta chains given below trace back to one sample, sequenced in a study of OX40 agonist ivuxolimab in advanced cancers. TCRdb's table, derived via immunoSEQ multiplex PCR, lists solely in-frame clones and lacks some. The top ten hold about 30% of the sample, which has about 27,000 clones, 80% to 85% seen once. This specimen was CD4+ or CD8+ T cells sorted from blood, taken in a trial of the OX40 agonist ivuxolimab. These receptors were obtained from an adult with an advanced solid tumor such as melanoma, head and neck, liver or kidney cancer.

Worth noting for this clone: Within the sample, other DNA sequences also encode this same CDR3. The CDR3 bases are TGTGCCAGCAGCGTAGCAGGGACTAGCACAGATACGCAGTATTTT. It specifies CASSVAGTSTDTQYF. V gene TRBV9 combines with J gene TRBJ2-3, with D perhaps TRBD2 (6 bases). The CDR3 is 15 amino acids. Trimming removed 0 bases at V and 0 bases at J, with 8 bases between. Germline V gene sequence: CDR1 SGDLS, CDR2 YYNGEE.

This chain connects TRBV12-5 to TRBJ1-5; D not resolved. Germline lookup yields CDR1 LGHNT and CDR2 FRNRAP. This CDR3 has 16 residues. V lost 0 bases and J 9 bases, leaving 18 bases between the germline ends. The CDR3 loop is CASGLVRAEPRGPQHF. CDR3 DNA: TGTGCTAGTGGTTTGGTACGGGCGGAACCTAGAGGGCCCCAGCATTTT.

This clone was recorded once. Distinct nucleotide sequences in the sample also encode this CDR3. The chain employs TRBV9 and TRBJ2-1; D not resolved. The CDR3 extends over 11 amino acids. Germline CDR1 SGDLS, CDR2 YYNGEE. V shed 5 bases and J shed 4 bases, with 4 bases lying between them. The CDR3 reads CASSLYNEQFF. The CDR3 region has the DNA TGTGCCAGCAGTCTTTACAATGAGCAGTTCTTC.

Points on this clone: One junction end disagrees with the germline gene, perhaps due to a read error. The chain employs TRBV7-7 and TRBJ2-3; a weak D match, TRBD2 (6 bases). The CDR3 consists of 17 residues. Germline loops: CDR1 SSHAT, CDR2 FNYEAQ (reference sequence). CDR3 coding DNA: TGTGCTAGCAGCTTAGGCCGTGGAGGGGCGCGGGGAGATACGCAGTATTTT. Translating gives CASSLGRGGARGDTQYF.

The J gene is TRBJ1-1, the V gene TRBV5-1; D not certain. Germline assignment: CDR1 SGHRS and CDR2 YFSETQ. V lost 0 bases to trimming and J lost 3 bases, with 9 bases between them. The CDR3 sequence is 14 residues long. The CDR3 is CASSLDPGYTEAFF. CDR3 bases: TGCGCCAGCAGCTTGGATCCGGGGTACACTGAAGCTTTCTTT.

A single count supports this clone. This sequence joins TRBV30 and TRBJ2-7, with 12 nucleotides matching TRBD1. This CDR3 is built from 15 residues. Germline V gene data show CDR1 as GTSNPN and CDR2 as SVGIG (reference sequence). V shed 2 bases and J 4 bases; nucleotides not matched to a gene: 6. CDR3 nucleotides: TGTGCCTGGAGTCCACCGGGACAGGGGGCATACGAGCAGTACTTC. Protein: CAWSPPGQGAYEQYF.

This clone was observed a few times. This sequence joins TRBV9 and TRBJ2-3; the match to TRBD2 covers 8 bases. V lost 4 bases to trimming and J lost 4 bases; unmatched junction nucleotides: 5. This CDR3 is built from 14 residues. Germline V CDR1 and CDR2: SGDLS, YYNGEE. This CDR3 reads CASSWSGSPDTQYF. The CDR3 DNA follows: TGTGCCAGCAGCTGGAGCGGGAGTCCAGATACGCAGTATTTT. The full variable domain, its missing parts supplied by reference TRBV9 and TRBJ2-3, is DSGVTQTPKHLITATGQRVTLRCSPRSGDLSVYWYQQSLDQGLQFLIQYYNGEERAKGNILERFSAQQFPDLHSELNLSSLELGDSALYFCASSWSGSPDTQYFGPGTRLTVL.

This chain joins TRBV7-8 and TRBJ2-2; possible D gene TRBD2, 5 bases. Germline-derived CDR1 and CDR2 are SGHVS and FQNEAQ. V lost 3 bases and J lost 4, with 18 bases in between. The CDR3 is 17 residues long. The CDR3 loop reads CASSFFGSQKITGELFF. The CDR3 DNA reads TGTGCCAGCAGCTTTTTTGGGAGTCAGAAGATCACCGGGGAGCTGTTTTTT.

This clone appeared a few times. This rearrangement joins TRBV2 to TRBJ1-1; 8 nucleotides match TRBD1. This CDR3 spans 17 amino acids. Trimming at V came to 5 bases and at J to 1 base, leaving 12 bases not matched to a gene. Germline values: CDR1 SNHLY, CDR2 FYNNEI. The CDR3: CASSYRGQGRANTEAFF. As DNA, the CDR3 is TGTGCCAGCAGTTACCGTGGACAGGGAAGGGCGAACACTGAAGCTTTCTTT.

The chain employs TRBV5-1 and TRBJ2-7, with 13 bases identical to TRBD2. V was clipped by 4 bases and J by 7 bases; unmatched bases: 8. Germline values: CDR1 SGHRS, CDR2 YFSETQ. This CDR3 has 15 residues. In DNA form, the CDR3 reads TGCGCCAGCAGCCTTGGACTAGCGGGAGAGGGTGAGCAGTACTTC. It specifies CASSLGLAGEGEQYF.

The chain employs TRBV2 and TRBJ1-5; no firm D call. Germline V gene lookup returns CDR1 SNHLY and CDR2 FYNNEI. The CDR3 covers 16 residues. V was trimmed by 0 bases and J by 4 bases, leaving 13 bases between them. The CDR3 DNA sequence: TGTGCCAGCAGTGAAGCGCTTCCGAAACAGAATCAGCCCCAGCATTTT. The encoded protein is CASSEALPKQNQPQHF. Using reference TRBV2 and TRBJ1-5 for the parts outside the CDR3, the full variable domain is EPEVTQTPSHQVTQMGQEVILRCVPISNHLYFYWYRQILGQKVEFLVSFYNNEISEKSEIFDDQFSVERPDGSNFTLKIRSTKLEDSAMYFCASSEALPKQNQPQHFGDGTRLSIL.

V gene TRBV7-8 combines with J gene TRBJ1-6; the match to TRBD1 covers 7 bases. CDR3 size: 15 residues. Germline-derived CDR1 and CDR2 are SGHVS and FQNEAQ. Germline trimming cut 0 bases from V and 7 bases from J; bases unmatched to any gene: 3. The CDR3, as DNA: TGTGCCAGCAGCTTAGCCGGACAGGCCAATTCACCCCTCCACTTT. Translation gives CASSLAGQANSPLHF.

The sample holds one count of this clone. This chain uses TRBV14 with TRBJ2-3; D gene unclear. Looked up from germline, CDR1 is SGHDN and CDR2 is FVKESK. The V and J ends lost 4 bases and 11 bases respectively, with 13 bases between them. The CDR3 is 12 amino acids. CDR3 amino acids: CASSPTSAEQYF. For the CDR3, the DNA is TGTGCCAGCAGCCCAACATCAGCTGAGCAGTATTTT.

The chain employs TRBV2 and TRBJ2-7; TRBD1 is a possible D gene (6 bases). The germline V gene encodes CDR1 SNHLY and CDR2 FYNNEI. V was clipped by 10 bases and J by 4 bases, with 11 bases between them. The CDR3 extends over 11 amino acids. The CDR3, as DNA: TGTGCCAACCAACAGGGATACGAGCAGTACTTC. Its translation is CANQQGYEQYF. The full variable domain, rest sourced from reference TRBV2 and TRBJ2-7, is EPEVTQTPSHQVTQMGQEVILRCVPISNHLYFYWYRQILGQKVEFLVSFYNNEISEKSEIFDDQFSVERPDGSNFTLKIRSTKLEDSAMYFCANQQGYEQYFGPGTRLTVT.

The count of this clone is one. This sequence joins TRBV4-1 and TRBJ2-7; D not resolved. V lost 6 bases, J lost 3 bases, and 9 bases lay in between. CDR1 and CDR2 from the germline V gene are MGHRA and YSYEKL. The CDR3 runs to 12 residues. CDR3 nucleotide sequence: TGCGCCAGCAGTCTCGACCTCTACGAGCAGTACTTC. The encoded protein is CASSLDLYEQYF.

The rearrangement joins TRBV6-1 to TRBJ1-1; D ambiguous. Trimming shortened V by 3 bases and J by 4 bases, and 12 bases separated the two germline ends. Germline V gene lookup returns CDR1 MNHNS and CDR2 SASEGT. The CDR3 is 14 amino acids. The CDR3 loop is CASSDLRGFTEAFF. CDR3 nucleotide sequence: TGTGCCAGCAGTGATTTACGAGGGTTCACTGAAGCTTTCTTT.

The chain combines TRBV5-6 with TRBJ1-3; D not resolved. The CDR3 runs to 15 residues. CDR1 is SGHDT and CDR2 is YYEEEE in the germline V gene. V was shortened by 2 bases and J by 1 base, with 10 bases between the two germline ends. The CDR3 bases are TGTGCCAGCAGCTTTGGTTTTGAGTCTGGAAACACCATATATTTT. This translates into CASSFGFESGNTIYF.

This clone was seen once. The V gene is TRBV7-9, the J gene TRBJ2-2; tentatively, D is TRBD2 (6 bases). The CDR3 totals 15 residues. CDR1 and CDR2 from the germline V gene are SEHNR and FQNEAQ (reference sequence). The V end was cut by 4 bases, the J end by 5 bases, with 14 bases between. Here the CDR3 DNA reads TGTGCCAGCAGCTCCCAGGGACTCGCGACCGGGGAGCTGTTTTTT. This encodes CASSSQGLATGELFF.

The genes are TRBV11-2 and TRBJ2-7; perhaps D is TRBD1 or TRBD2 (6 bases each). Trimming removed 5 bases from V and 2 bases from J, with 16 bases in between. This CDR3 has 15 residues. From germline, CDR1 is SGHAT and CDR2 FQNNGV. The CDR3 DNA reads TGTGCCAGCAGCAATTCCACTGGGGGGCCCTACGAGCAGTACTTC. This encodes CASSNSTGGPYEQYF.

The chain employs TRBV6-8 and TRBJ2-7; 9 bases align to TRBD1. The CDR3 totals 15 residues. The V segment lost 7 bases and the J segment 2 bases; nucleotides outside the gene matches: 9. The V gene's germline CDR1 is MNHGY and CDR2 SAAAGT. DNA for the CDR3: TGTGCCAGCAAACCGGAACGGACAGGGGCCTACGAGCAGTACTTC. Protein sequence: CASKPERTGAYEQYF.

The chain uses TRBV19 and TRBJ2-7, with D possibly being TRBD2 (5 bases). This CDR3 is built from 15 residues. The germline V gene has CDR1 LNHDA and CDR2 SQIVND (reference sequence). With 0 bases removed from V and 3 bases from J, the gap between germline ends came to 12 bases. CDR3: CASSIDGSGYYEQYF. The CDR3 DNA sequence: TGTGCCAGTAGTATAGATGGGAGCGGCTACTACGAGCAGTACTTC.

The chain employs TRBV29-1 and TRBJ2-1; 7 nucleotides match TRBD1. CDR3 length equals 12 residues. In germline, CDR1 is SQVTM, CDR2 ANQGSEA. With 5 bases clipped from V and 9 bases from J, the junction kept 7 bases outside the gene matches. CDR3 in amino acids: CSVSTGKGEQFF. For the CDR3, the DNA is TGCAGCGTTTCGACAGGGAAGGGTGAGCAGTTCTTC.

The chain combines TRBV25-1 with TRBJ2-1; D perhaps matches TRBD1 (5 bases). Per germline, CDR1 MGHDK and CDR2 SYGVNS. The CDR3 is 16 amino acids. V was shortened by 1 base and J by 0 bases, with 10 bases between the two germline ends. The CDR3 protein is CASSEFGAYSYNEQFF. CDR3 nucleotide sequence: TGTGCCAGCAGTGAATTTGGGGCATACTCCTACAATGAGCAGTTCTTC.

The genes are TRBV7-3 and TRBJ1-1; no definite D call. The CDR3 is 12 amino acids. CDR1 and CDR2 (germline): SGHTA, FQGTGA. V gave up 1 base and J gave up 4 bases, with 4 bases separating them. The CDR3 DNA follows: TGTGCCAGCAGCTTAAGCGTCACTGAAGCTTTCTTT. It translates to CASSLSVTEAFF.

This rearrangement joins TRBV7-9 to TRBJ1-1, with D hard to call. Germline CDR1 and CDR2: SEHNR and FQNEAQ (reference sequence). The V and J ends lost 3 bases and 4 bases respectively, with 12 bases between them. There are 14 residues in the CDR3. The CDR3, as DNA: TGTGCCAGCAGCTTCTCCGGAACAGCCACTGAAGCTTTCTTT. This gives the protein CASSFSGTATEAFF.

The V and J genes are TRBV28 and TRBJ2-7, with D unresolved. This CDR3 has 13 amino acids. Between the trimmed V and J ends, which lost 5 bases and 2 bases, there was a span of 10 bases. Germline CDR1 MDHEN, CDR2 SYDVKM. In DNA, the CDR3 is TGTGCCAGCAGTCCCCAATATCCCTACGAGCAGTACTTC. This encodes CASSPQYPYEQYF.

At least ten counts were recorded for this clone. This chain uses TRBV29-1 with TRBJ1-2; tentatively, D is TRBD1 (5 bases). The CDR3 sequence is 16 residues long. Trimming removed 2 bases from V and 3 bases from J, with 19 bases in between. The germline gives CDR1 SQVTM, CDR2 ANQGSEA. The CDR3 coding sequence is TGCAGCGTTGAATTCCTAGGGCAGGGAGCGTACTATGGCTACACCTTC. The encoded protein is CSVEFLGQGAYYGYTF.

The chain carries TRBV11-3 and TRBJ2-1; D gene unclear. V dropped 1 base and J dropped 7 bases, with 11 bases sitting between them. CDR1 is SGHNT, CDR2 YENEEA, per germline. CDR3 length: 14 residues. The DNA of the CDR3 is TGTGCCAGCAGCTTAGTTCCCTGGGGAAATGAGCAGTTCTTC. The encoded protein is CASSLVPWGNEQFF.

This clone was counted many times. The CDR3 nucleotides read TGTGCCAGCAGCGTCCTCGCGGGCGAGCAGTTCTTC. It yields the protein CASSVLAGEQFF. The rearrangement joins TRBV9 to TRBJ2-1, with a tentative D call TRBD2 (5 bases). The germline V gene encodes CDR1 SGDLS and CDR2 YYNGEE. Trimming shortened V by 2 bases and J by 10 bases, and 10 bases separated the two germline ends. This CDR3 contains 12 residues.